One and the same sample provided the 21 T cell receptor beta chains below, sequenced in a study of shared clonotypes between healthy human individuals. Only in-frame clones appear in the TCRdb table, and some are missing; sequencing was by immunoSEQ multiplex PCR. This sample has 2 million to 2.5 million clones, with approximately 96% found just once. Sequencing used naive CD4+ T cells sorted from blood. Subset in this sample: CD45RA+ positively selected. The source is a man between 18 and 29 years old in good health.

This chain uses TRBV18 with TRBJ2-1; 11 bases are a match to TRBD2. CDR1 is KGHSH and CDR2 is LQKENI in the germline V gene. The CDR3 covers 15 residues. The J segment lost 9 bases and the V segment lost 2 bases, leaving 6 bases of the junction unmatched. For the CDR3, the DNA is TGTGCCAGCTCACCAGCACTAGCGGGAGTTGTTGAGCAGTTCTTC. This gives the protein CASSPALAGVVEQFF.

The V and J genes are TRBV6-6 and TRBJ1-3; no firm D call. This CDR3 comprises 14 residues. Trimming took 7 bases from V and 0 from J, leaving 10 bases between them. From germline, CDR1 is MNHNY and CDR2 SVGAGI (reference sequence). The CDR3 is CASTYMISGNTIYF. For the CDR3, the DNA is TGTGCCAGCACCTACATGATCTCTGGAAACACCATATATTTT.

This rearrangement joins TRBV6-6 to TRBJ1-2; no firm D call. Per the germline V gene, CDR1 is MNHNY and CDR2 is SVGAGI (reference sequence). This CDR3 has 15 residues. Deletions cut 0 bases from V and 2 bases from J, with 10 bases between. CDR3 amino acids: CASSYSPGLNYGYTF. CDR3 bases: TGTGCCAGCAGTTACTCCCCCGGACTCAACTATGGCTACACCTTC.

The rearrangement links TRBV7-3 to TRBJ2-3, with D perhaps TRBD1 (6 bases). Germline V gene data show CDR1 as SGHTA and CDR2 as FQGTGA. Trimming took 1 base from V and 4 from J, leaving 12 bases between them. This CDR3 is built from 15 residues. The CDR3 sequence is CASSLSPQGPDTQYF. The CDR3 DNA reads TGTGCCAGCAGCTTAAGTCCCCAGGGGCCAGATACGCAGTATTTT.

V is TRBV11-2 and J is TRBJ1-1, with TRBD1 matching 8 bases. V shed 1 base and J 11 bases; nucleotides not matched to a gene: 6. CDR1 and CDR2 from the germline V gene are SGHAT and FQNNGV. The CDR3 totals 13 residues. The chain's CDR3 is CASSLGQGRRAFF. The CDR3 nucleotides are TGTGCCAGCAGCTTAGGACAGGGGAGAAGGGCTTTCTTT.

The CDR3 region has the DNA TGCGCCAGCAGTCAAATTCCCCTGGACAGGGTGGTGGACGCTTTCTTT. Translation gives CASSQIPLDRVVDAFF. The chain couples TRBV5-1 to TRBJ1-1, with 8 bases matching TRBD1. V lost 5 bases, J lost 11 bases, and 20 bases stayed unmatched. The CDR3 covers 16 residues. The germline V gene encodes CDR1 SGHRS and CDR2 YFSETQ.

This chain connects TRBV7-8 to TRBJ1-2; 10 bases map to TRBD1. The CDR3 runs to 16 residues. Germline V gives CDR1 SGHVS, CDR2 FQNEAQ. V was clipped by 5 bases and J by 3 bases; unmatched bases: 9. CDR3 sequence reads: CASSPTGTGAYYGYTF. CDR3 sequence (DNA): TGTGCCAGCAGCCCGACCGGGACAGGGGCCTACTATGGCTACACCTTC.

A note on this clone: Other DNA sequences in this sample translate to the same CDR3. The chain carries TRBV28 and TRBJ2-7, with 9 nucleotides matching TRBD2. Unmatched junction bases numbered 5, after V lost 6 bases and J lost 2 bases. The germline V gene encodes CDR1 MDHEN and CDR2 SYDVKM. The CDR3 spans 14 residues. CDR3 coding DNA: TGTGCCAGCAGCCGGGCGGGGGGGACCTACGAGCAGTACTTC. Its protein is CASSRAGGTYEQYF.

J is TRBJ2-5 and V is TRBV6-1, with 12 bases fitting TRBD1. There are 14 residues in the CDR3. The V gene end was trimmed by 6 bases and the J gene end by 5 bases; junction bases not matched to a gene: 4. Germline loops: CDR1 MNHNS, CDR2 SASEGT. The CDR3 nucleotides are TGTGCCAGCAGGGGGACAGGGGGCGGGGAGACCCAGTACTTC. This gives the protein CASRGTGGGETQYF.

To note about this clone: This same CDR3 is encoded by further DNA sequences in the sample. The chain carries TRBV10-2 and TRBJ2-3; TRBD1 might be the D (5 bases). V shed 6 bases and J shed 0 bases, with 7 bases lying between them. The CDR3 loop spans 13 amino acids. CDR1 and CDR2 from the germline V gene are WSHSY and SAAADI. Here the CDR3 DNA reads TGCGCCAGCAGGGGGCTTAGCACAGATACGCAGTATTTT. Protein product: CASRGLSTDTQYF.

A single count supports this clone. The chain carries TRBV6-6 and TRBJ2-7; 7 bases align to TRBD1. V lost 2 bases and J lost 2; bases outside the gene matches: 6. Germline V gives CDR1 MNHNY, CDR2 SVGAGI (reference sequence). The CDR3 extends over 15 amino acids. CDR3 sequence (DNA): TGTGCCAGCAGTTACGAGACAGGGTCCACCTACGAGCAGTACTTC. This encodes CASSYETGSTYEQYF.

This clone showed up just once. The chain links TRBV19 to TRBJ1-6; D might be TRBD1 (6 bases). CDR1 is LNHDA, CDR2 SQIVND, per germline (reference sequence). The V end lost 7 bases, the J end lost 7 bases, and 11 bases lay between the germline ends. The CDR3 consists of 13 residues. DNA of the CDR3: TGTGCCAGTACTTGGACAGTAAATTCACCCCTCCACTTT. It encodes CASTWTVNSPLHF.

The rearrangement joins TRBV29-1 to TRBJ1-2, with 7 bases identical to TRBD1. V was pared by 0 bases and J by 2 bases, with 9 bases of the junction left unmatched. Germline lookup yields CDR1 SQVTM and CDR2 ANQGSEA. This CDR3 is built from 16 residues. In DNA form, the CDR3 reads TGCAGCGTTGAAGATCGGGCGGCAGGGGGAAACTATGGCTACACCTTC. It is translated as CSVEDRAAGGNYGYTF.

This chain uses TRBV5-4 with TRBJ1-2; D call uncertain. V was cut by 1 base and J by 6 bases, with 10 bases left in between. CDR1 SGHNT and CDR2 YYREEE come from the germline V gene (reference sequence). The CDR3 totals 13 residues. The CDR3 reads CASSLKGVDGYTF. The CDR3 nucleotides are TGTGCCAGCAGCTTGAAGGGAGTAGATGGCTACACCTTC.

The chain recombines TRBV9 with TRBJ2-2; D is perhaps TRBD2 (7 bases). V lost 2 bases and J lost 6, with 14 bases in between. Germline V gene lookup returns CDR1 SGDLS and CDR2 YYNGEE. The CDR3 sequence is 15 residues long. CDR3 sequence reads: CASSVLAAGAGELFF. CDR3 DNA: TGTGCCAGCAGCGTCCTAGCGGCAGGGGCCGGGGAGCTGTTTTTT.

V usage is TRBV5-1 and J usage is TRBJ1-2, with D perhaps TRBD1 (5 bases). Germline CDR1 reads SGHRS; CDR2 reads YFSETQ. The V and J ends lost 1 base and 7 bases respectively, with 17 bases between them. This CDR3 spans 15 amino acids. The CDR3 nucleotides read TGCGCCAGCAGCTTGAATCGGGGGAATGGGGTTGGCTACACCTTC. Its protein product is CASSLNRGNGVGYTF.

The V and J genes are TRBV5-6 and TRBJ2-7, with 7 bases that match TRBD2. The CDR3 sequence is 15 residues long. V dropped 2 bases and J dropped 1; count of bases not matched to a gene: 6. Germline V gene sequence: CDR1 SGHDT, CDR2 YYEEEE. In nucleotides, the CDR3 is TGTGCCAGCAGCTTTTTTGGGACTAAATCCTACGAGCAGTACTTC. It encodes CASSFFGTKSYEQYF.

This clone was found once. The rearrangement uses TRBV19 and TRBJ1-1; a weak D match, TRBD1 (5 bases). CDR3 length: 16 residues. In germline, CDR1 is LNHDA, CDR2 SQIVND (reference sequence). V was clipped by 3 bases and J by 4 bases, with 18 bases between them. DNA for the CDR3: TGTGCCAGTAGTATCCCCCGGGTTCGGGGGTCCACTGAAGCTTTCTTT. This translates into CASSIPRVRGSTEAFF.

The chain has TRBV2 and TRBJ2-3, with unresolved D. Germline V gene sequence: CDR1 SNHLY, CDR2 FYNNEI. This CDR3 contains 13 residues. V dropped 5 bases and J dropped 1 base, with 7 bases sitting between them. The CDR3: CASSTRGTDTQYF. The CDR3 DNA sequence: TGTGCCAGCAGTACTCGGGGCACAGATACGCAGTATTTT.

This chain joins TRBV4-2 and TRBJ2-7, with TRBD2 matching 14 bases. The V gene's germline CDR1 is LGHNA and CDR2 YNFKEQ. V lost 2 bases, J lost 1 base, and 4 bases stayed unmatched. The CDR3 is made up of 17 amino acids. The CDR3 region has the DNA TGTGCCAGCAGCCAACCCGGGACTAGCGGGGGTTCCTACGAGCAGTACTTC. Its translation: CASSQPGTSGGSYEQYF.

This clone was seen more than once but under ten times. As DNA, the CDR3 is TGTGCCGCAGGAGGACAGCCAAGGGGCTACACCTTC. Protein product: CAAGGQPRGYTF. The rearrangement uses TRBV6-1 and TRBJ1-2, with D possibly matching TRBD1 (6 bases). The CDR3 is 12 amino acids. From germline, CDR1 is MNHNS and CDR2 SASEGT. Trimming shortened V by 11 bases and J by 8 bases, and 18 bases separated the two germline ends.